The 24 T cell receptor beta chains below were found in one sample sequenced in a study of shared clonotypes between healthy human individuals. Assay: immunoSEQ multiplex PCR; the TCRdb copy retains only in-frame clones and omits some. The sample consists of about 980,000 clones, about three quarters of them appearing once. The source material was memory CD4+ T cells sorted from blood. Sample subset: CD45RA-negative fraction. The receptor source for this set is a man younger than 30 in good health.

The rearrangement joins TRBV28 to TRBJ1-5, with a possible D match to TRBD1 (6 bases). V dropped 3 bases and J dropped 1 base, with 10 bases sitting between them. The CDR3 consists of 15 residues. Germline V gives CDR1 MDHEN, CDR2 SYDVKM. DNA for the CDR3: TGTGCCAGCAGTTTGGAGGGGGGAAGCAATCAGCCCCAGCATTTT. Residues: CASSLEGGSNQPQHF.

The rearrangement joins TRBV19 to TRBJ1-5; 7 nucleotides line up with TRBD1. V was pared by 7 bases and J by 0 bases, with 15 bases of the junction left unmatched. The CDR3 runs 18 residues. Germline-derived CDR1 and CDR2 are LNHDA and SQIVND (reference sequence). CDR3 coding DNA: TGTGCCAGTACTCGGGACAGCCCCACCTCTTATAGCAATCAGCCCCAGCATTTT. This gives the protein CASTRDSPTSYSNQPQHF. Full variable domain (rest looked up from reference TRBV19 and TRBJ1-5): DGGITQSPKYLFRKEGQNVTLSCEQNLNHDAMYWYRQDPGQGLRLIYYSQIVNDFQKGDIAEGYSVSREKKESFPLTVTSAQKNPTAFYLCASTRDSPTSYSNQPQHFGDGTRLSIL.

This clone has a handful of counts. The sample holds other DNA sequences that translate to the same CDR3. The chain recombines TRBV5-1 with TRBJ2-1; possibly TRBD1 for D (6 bases). The CDR3 consists of 14 residues. Germline V lookup: CDR1 SGHRS, CDR2 YFSETQ. The germline V and J ends were trimmed by 3 bases and 0 bases, with 7 bases remaining between them. The CDR3 DNA reads TGCGCCAGCAGCTCGGACAGCTCCTACAATGAGCAGTTCTTC. Its translation is CASSSDSSYNEQFF. The whole variable domain, filled in from reference TRBV5-1 and TRBJ2-1, reads KAGVTQTPRYLIKTRGQQVTLSCSPISGHRSVSWYQQTPGQGLQFLFEYFSETQRNKGNFPGRFSGRQFSNSRSEMNVSTLELGDSALYLCASSSDSSYNEQFFGPGTRLTVL.

This chain joins TRBV6-1 and TRBJ1-5, with a tentative D call TRBD1 (5 bases). The CDR3 sequence is 15 residues long. V lost 5 bases and J lost 2, with 13 bases in between. Germline-derived CDR1 and CDR2 are MNHNS and SASEGT. The CDR3 loop reads CASSQTVGGNQPQHF. In DNA, the CDR3 is TGTGCCAGCAGTCAAACGGTGGGGGGCAATCAGCCCCAGCATTTT.

As concerns this clone: Other DNA sequences within the sample encode an identical CDR3. This sequence joins TRBV18 and TRBJ1-1, with D maybe TRBD1 (5 bases). The germline V gene encodes CDR1 KGHSH and CDR2 LQKENI. This CDR3 comprises 13 residues. V dropped 9 bases and J dropped 0 bases, with 11 bases sitting between them. For the CDR3, the DNA is TGTGCCAGTTTGGGGGGGATGAACACTGAAGCTTTCTTT. The encoded protein is CASLGGMNTEAFF.

In its sample, this clone was seen once. V usage is TRBV5-1 and J usage is TRBJ1-6; 7 bases agree with TRBD1. The CDR3 totals 14 residues. J gave up 6 bases and V 2 bases, and 2 bases lay outside the gene matches. CDR1 SGHRS and CDR2 YFSETQ come from the germline V gene. The CDR3: CASSFGTVNSPLHF. As DNA, the CDR3 is TGCGCCAGCAGCTTCGGGACAGTTAATTCACCCCTCCACTTT. The entire variable domain, with the rest obtained from reference TRBV5-1 and TRBJ1-6, is as follows: KAGVTQTPRYLIKTRGQQVTLSCSPISGHRSVSWYQQTPGQGLQFLFEYFSETQRNKGNFPGRFSGRQFSNSRSEMNVSTLELGDSALYLCASSFGTVNSPLHFGNGTRLTVT.

This chain joins TRBV11-2 and TRBJ2-2, with a possible D match to TRBD1 (6 bases). The germline V and J ends were trimmed by 5 bases and 4 bases, with 14 bases remaining between them. Germline V gene lookup returns CDR1 SGHAT and CDR2 FQNNGV. This CDR3 comprises 15 residues. The CDR3 DNA reads as TGTGCCAGCAGCCTGCGGACAGCTGGCACCGGGGAGCTGTTTTTT. Protein product: CASSLRTAGTGELFF.

The CDR3 here is CASSLSFRDRGADTQYF. The DNA for the CDR3 is TGTGCCAGCAGCTTATCCTTCCGGGACAGGGGAGCAGATACGCAGTATTTT. The chain carries TRBV7-2 and TRBJ2-3; 10 bases fit TRBD1. V lost 2 bases and J lost 4; bases outside the gene matches: 9. Germline-derived CDR1 and CDR2 are SGHTA and FQGNSA. The CDR3 covers 17 residues.

About this clone itself: The sample carries other DNA sequences with the same CDR3. The chain couples TRBV5-1 to TRBJ2-7; 8 nucleotides match TRBD1. This CDR3 has 15 amino acids. Germline values: CDR1 SGHRS, CDR2 YFSETQ. V trimming: 2 bases; J trimming: 2 bases; junction bases outside the gene matches: 6. The CDR3 loop is CASSLGGTGPYEQYF. The CDR3, as DNA: TGCGCCAGCAGCTTAGGAGGGACAGGCCCCTACGAGCAGTACTTC. Using reference TRBV5-1 and TRBJ2-7 for the parts outside the CDR3, the full variable domain is KAGVTQTPRYLIKTRGQQVTLSCSPISGHRSVSWYQQTPGQGLQFLFEYFSETQRNKGNFPGRFSGRQFSNSRSEMNVSTLELGDSALYLCASSLGGTGPYEQYFGPGTRLTVT.

The rearrangement links TRBV4-1 to TRBJ2-7; weak D call: TRBD1 (5 bases). The CDR3 covers 16 residues. Trimming removed 0 bases at V and 0 bases at J, with 12 bases between. CDR1 is MGHRA, CDR2 YSYEKL, per germline. Here the CDR3 DNA reads TGCGCCAGCAGCCAAGATCTGGGGCGATACTCCTACGAGCAGTACTTC. Amino acids: CASSQDLGRYSYEQYF.

This clone has just one count. The chain carries TRBV6-6 and TRBJ1-4, with a tentative D call TRBD1 (6 bases). There are 13 residues in the CDR3. Germline values: CDR1 MNHNY, CDR2 SVGAGI (reference sequence). Trimming stripped 11 bases from V and 8 bases from J, with 18 bases between. The CDR3 protein is CAARGGASEKLFF. The CDR3 DNA reads as TGTGCCGCAAGGGGGGGGGCTAGCGAAAAACTGTTTTTT.

This clone was recorded only once. The chain uses TRBV7-2 and TRBJ2-7; D perhaps matches TRBD2 (6 bases). CDR3 length: 13 residues. The germline gives CDR1 SGHTA, CDR2 FQGNSA. Trimming left V 1 base short and J 10 bases short, with 14 bases between. CDR3 nucleotide sequence: TGTGCCAGCAGCTTAGATTCGCGGGAAGGACAGTACTTC. As protein: CASSLDSREGQYF. The full variable domain, completed using reference TRBV7-2 and TRBJ2-7, is GAGVSQSPSNKVTEKGKDVELRCDPISGHTALYWYRQSLGQGLEFLIYFQGNSAPDKSGLPSDRFSAERTGGSVSTLTIQRTQQEDSAVYLCASSLDSREGQYFGPGTRLTVT.

The gene calls are TRBV6-5 and TRBJ1-4; D remains ambiguous. The CDR3 loop spans 15 amino acids. Trimming shortened V by 6 bases and J by 6 bases, and 17 bases separated the two germline ends. Germline-derived CDR1 and CDR2 are MNHEY and SVGAGI. The CDR3 DNA sequence: TGTGCCAGCAGAATACGAGGGCGGGGAGATGAAAAACTGTTTTTT. Translated: CASRIRGRGDEKLFF.

The chain joins TRBV6-1 to TRBJ1-5, with D possibly TRBD1 on 6 matching bases. V lost 1 base, J lost 7 bases, and 11 bases lay in between. The CDR3 has 14 residues. CDR1 MNHNS and CDR2 SASEGT come from the germline V gene. In DNA form, the CDR3 reads TGTGCCAGCAGTGAAGGGGGGGCTCGACAGCCCCAGCATTTT. This sequence encodes CASSEGGARQPQHF.

The gene calls are TRBV19 and TRBJ2-1, with 8 bases that match TRBD2. Germline V gene data show CDR1 as LNHDA and CDR2 as SQIVND (reference sequence). The CDR3 runs 16 residues. Losses at the gene ends were 0 bases for V and 4 bases for J; bases not matched to a gene: 5. The CDR3 protein is CASSIDRGGLYNEQFF. DNA for the CDR3: TGTGCCAGTAGTATAGACCGGGGGGGCCTTTACAATGAGCAGTTCTTC.

This rearrangement joins TRBV7-8 to TRBJ1-1; 8 bases align to TRBD1. The J segment lost 1 base and the V segment lost 1 base, leaving 11 bases of the junction unmatched. The germline V gene has CDR1 SGHVS and CDR2 FQNEAQ. The CDR3 is 18 residues long. The CDR3 nucleotides read TGTGCCAGCAGCTTAGTTGGGGGATTGACAGGGGCGAACACTGAAGCTTTCTTT. It yields the protein CASSLVGGLTGANTEAFF.

This clone has only a few counts. The rearrangement joins TRBV27 to TRBJ1-6; a weak D match, TRBD1 (5 bases). The CDR3 runs to 15 residues. Germline assignment: CDR1 MNHEY and CDR2 SMNVEV (reference sequence). V lost 0 bases to trimming and J lost 9 bases, with 12 bases between them. This CDR3 is CASSLSGPGRSPLHF. The CDR3 DNA follows: TGTGCCAGCAGTTTATCGGGGCCCGGGCGTTCACCCCTCCACTTT.

The V gene is TRBV7-2, the J gene TRBJ2-4; TRBD1 might be the D (6 bases). This CDR3 comprises 15 residues. The V gene lost 6 bases and the J gene lost 1 base, with 13 bases spanning the gap. Germline CDR1 is SGHTA and CDR2 is FQGNSA. The DNA of the CDR3 is TGTGCCAGCAGGGACAGTTTAACGGCCAAAAACATTCAGTACTTC. Protein sequence: CASRDSLTAKNIQYF.

The CDR3 here is CASSLPSDRGVAEKLFF. The CDR3 DNA follows: TGTGCCAGCAGCTTGCCATCGGACAGGGGCGTAGCTGAAAAACTGTTTTTT. The rearrangement links TRBV5-4 to TRBJ1-4, with TRBD1 matching 9 bases. V lost 1 base, J lost 7 bases, and 11 bases stayed unmatched. This CDR3 spans 17 amino acids. Germline V gives CDR1 SGHNT, CDR2 YYREEE (reference sequence). Together with reference TRBV5-4 and TRBJ1-4, the CDR3 gives the full variable domain: ETGVTQSPTHLIKTRGQQVTLRCSSQSGHNTVSWYQQALGQGPQFIFQYYREEENGRGNFPPRFSGLQFPNYSSELNVNALELDDSALYLCASSLPSDRGVAEKLFFGSGTQLSVL.

Points on this clone: This sample includes further DNA sequences coding for the same CDR3. The CDR3 DNA is TGCGCCAGCAGCTTGGTAGGGGGGATGAACACTGAAGCTTTCTTT. Translation: CASSLVGGMNTEAFF. The rearrangement links TRBV5-1 to TRBJ1-1, with D possibly being TRBD1 (6 bases). This CDR3 comprises 15 residues. The germline V gene encodes CDR1 SGHRS and CDR2 YFSETQ. V was cut by 0 bases and J by 0 bases, with 9 bases left in between.

The chain uses TRBV6-1 and TRBJ2-7, with a tentative D call TRBD1 (6 bases). Germline V lookup: CDR1 MNHNS, CDR2 SASEGT. The CDR3 has 14 residues. V dropped 6 bases and J dropped 6 bases, with 18 bases sitting between them. In DNA, the CDR3 is TGTGCCAGCAGGTTACAGGGTTCCACCTCCGAGCAGTACTTC. Encoded protein: CASRLQGSTSEQYF.

The CDR3 sequence is CASRGRQGAQDRYTF. CDR3 bases: TGTGCCAGCAGGGGGAGACAGGGGGCGCAGGATCGCTACACCTTC. This chain links TRBV6-6 with TRBJ1-2; 10 positions agree with TRBD1. The CDR3 is made up of 15 amino acids. V lost 6 bases to trimming and J lost 9 bases; unmatched junction nucleotides: 13. CDR1 is MNHNY and CDR2 is SVGAGI in the germline V gene (reference sequence).

The chain is built from TRBV6-1 and TRBJ1-2; D is unclear. CDR3 length: 14 amino acids. Germline V gene data show CDR1 as MNHNS and CDR2 as SASEGT. The V end was cut by 2 bases, the J end by 0 bases, with 7 bases between. CDR3 sequence reads: CASSELISNYGYTF. CDR3 nucleotide sequence: TGTGCCAGCAGTGAATTAATCTCTAACTATGGCTACACCTTC.

Notes on this clone: Other DNA sequences in this sample translate to the same CDR3. The genes are TRBV18 and TRBJ1-5; D remains unclear. Deletions cut 3 bases from V and 1 base from J, with 7 bases between. CDR1 KGHSH and CDR2 LQKENI come from the germline V gene. The CDR3 spans 14 residues. CDR3 protein: CASSPNDSNQPQHF. DNA of the CDR3: TGTGCCAGCTCACCGAACGACAGCAATCAGCCCCAGCATTTT.